A single sample gave rise to the 13 T cell receptor beta chains below, sequenced in a study of synovial regulatory T cells in juvenile arthritis. TCRdb's copy holds only in-frame clones and misses some; the assay was immunoSEQ multiplex PCR. The data include some 9,800 clones; the top ten clones carry under 2.5%. The sequenced material came from Treg cells from blood. Indicated subset: remaining (HLA-DR-negative) circulating blood Treg cells. The origin of the receptors is a donor aged 2-30 years with juvenile idiopathic arthritis.

The rearrangement links TRBV5-4 to TRBJ1-1. The CDR3 runs to 16 residues. No DNA accompanies this entry. Germline lookup yields CDR1 SGHNT and CDR2 YYREEE (reference sequence). CDR3 amino acids: CASSLGMGRVNTEAFF.

This clone registers medium-sized by frequency. V usage is TRBV4-1 and J usage is TRBJ2-2. The CDR3 consists of 15 residues. No DNA accompanies this entry. The germline V gene has CDR1 MGHRA and CDR2 YSYEKL. CDR3 in amino acids: CASKGSASNTGELFF.

V and J are TRBV4-2 and TRBJ1-2; with no DNA, the TCRdb D assignment of TRBD1 cannot be verified. The germline V gene encodes CDR1 LGHNA and CDR2 YNFKEQ. This CDR3 has 14 amino acids. There is no recorded DNA. The CDR3: CATETGTGGYGYTF.

The V and J genes are TRBV27 and TRBJ2-5; TCRdb returns TRBD2, unconfirmable since there is no DNA. This CDR3 contains 14 residues. DNA for this receptor is not on file. Looked up from germline, CDR1 is MNHEY and CDR2 is SMNVEV (reference sequence). The CDR3 loop is CASSLVGGGGTQYF.

This chain joins TRBV5-6 and TRBJ1-1; TCRdb calls TRBD1, which cannot be checked without DNA. Looked up from germline, CDR1 is SGHDT and CDR2 is YYEEEE. This CDR3 spans 11 amino acids. The DNA is not on file. CDR3 amino acids: CASSSRGEAFF.

CDR3 amino acids: CASTPGTSGGNEQFF. The genes are TRBV27 and TRBJ2-1; the TCRdb call, TRBD2, lacks DNA for checking. Germline V gene sequence: CDR1 MNHEY, CDR2 SMNVEV (reference sequence). The CDR3 runs to 15 residues. Nucleotide data are not available.

This sequence joins TRBV7-2 and TRBJ2-3; TCRdb calls TRBD2, which cannot be checked without DNA. Germline assignment: CDR1 SGHTA and CDR2 FQGNSA. The CDR3 covers 13 residues. No DNA was logged. The CDR3 region is CASGWLDTDTQYF.

V usage is TRBV5-1 and J usage is TRBJ2-7; TCRdb proposes TRBD2, but this gene call is untestable without DNA. Germline CDR1 SGHRS, CDR2 YFSETQ. This CDR3 is built from 15 residues. The DNA is not on file. The chain's CDR3 is CASSLTSGGFYEQYF.

This clone shows up as medium-sized (0.01 to 0.1%) by frequency. The rearrangement uses TRBV6-5 and TRBJ1-3. Germline CDR1 MNHEY, CDR2 SVGAGI. CDR3 length: 12 amino acids. No DNA appears here. CDR3 region: CASSYDGNTIYF.

This chain connects TRBV19 to TRBJ1-1. Germline V gene lookup returns CDR1 LNHDA and CDR2 SQIVND (reference sequence). The CDR3 covers 13 residues. The coding DNA is unavailable. The CDR3 sequence: CASIGTRNTEAFF.

This rearrangement joins TRBV5-1 to TRBJ2-1; the TRBD2 assignment by TCRdb is unverifiable without DNA. The germline V gene has CDR1 SGHRS and CDR2 YFSETQ. The CDR3 runs to 14 residues. No DNA sequence was recorded. CDR3 sequence reads: CASSEGASYNEQFF. Full variable domain (remainder filled in from reference TRBV5-1 and TRBJ2-1): KAGVTQTPRYLIKTRGQQVTLSCSPISGHRSVSWYQQTPGQGLQFLFEYFSETQRNKGNFPGRFSGRQFSNSRSEMNVSTLELGDSALYLCASSEGASYNEQFFGPGTRLTVL.

This chain joins TRBV7-9 and TRBJ1-1; TCRdb returns TRBD1, unconfirmable since there is no DNA. Germline CDR1 SEHNR, CDR2 FQNEAQ (reference sequence). The CDR3 runs 13 residues. No DNA sequence is on record. The CDR3 protein is CASSLAGFTEAFF.

The CDR3: CASSPHVAGRNEKLFF. The V gene is TRBV18, the J gene TRBJ1-4; TCRdb returns TRBD1, unconfirmable since there is no DNA. The CDR3 is 16 amino acids. No DNA sequence was recorded. Germline CDR1 and CDR2: KGHSH and LQKENI.